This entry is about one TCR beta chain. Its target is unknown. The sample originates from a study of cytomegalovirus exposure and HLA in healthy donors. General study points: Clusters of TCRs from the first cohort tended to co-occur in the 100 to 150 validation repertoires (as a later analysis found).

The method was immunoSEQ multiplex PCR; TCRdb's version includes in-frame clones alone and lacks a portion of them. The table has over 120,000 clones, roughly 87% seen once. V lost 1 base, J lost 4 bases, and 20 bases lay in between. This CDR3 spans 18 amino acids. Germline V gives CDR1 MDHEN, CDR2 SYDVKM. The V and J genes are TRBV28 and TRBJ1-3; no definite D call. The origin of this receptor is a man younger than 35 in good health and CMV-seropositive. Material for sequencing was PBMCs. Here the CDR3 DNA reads TGTGCCAGCAGTTTATCGCATATCAGATCGAGGTTCGGAAACACCATATATTTT. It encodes CASSLSHIRSRFGNTIYF.